This TCR beta chain was sequenced during a study of human T cells and chemical hapten exposure. TCRdb re-derived calls from the RACE reads in MiXCR, one entry per CDR3 protein. Among some 87,000 distinct CDR3 sequences listed, 10% were seen once. The V and J ends lost 4 bases and 4 bases respectively, with 10 bases between them. This CDR3 region has 13 residues. Germline V gives CDR1 LGHDT, CDR2 YNNKEL (reference sequence). As to time point: patch test 1, 2 weeks after DPC sensitization. As to treatment: therapeutic diphenylcyclopropenone sensitization with weekly scalp DPC. This sequence originates from a woman between 45 and 60 years old with alopecia areata. Some clones in this sample may be carry-over from other donors' samples. The J gene is TRBJ1-2, the V gene TRBV3-1, with unresolved D. The material sequenced was whole blood, taken in connection with sensitization to the hapten diphenylcyclopropenone (DPC). The CDR3 DNA reads TGTGCCAGCAGCCCGACTGGTACCTATGGCTACACCTTC. It translates to CASSPTGTYGYTF.